This TCR beta chain was obtained from a study of post-analysis software for immune sequencing data. Study-level points and caveats: Among roughly five TRBV segments more frequent in patients than controls were TRBV5-6, TRBV5-1 and TRBV20-1. A significant reduction in normalized Chao1 diversity was observed in multiple sclerosis patients versus controls.

Trimming cost V 1 base and J 6 bases; bases outside gene matches: 2. The germline V gene has CDR1 SGHRS and CDR2 YFSETQ. This CDR3 is built from 13 residues. Unique molecular identifiers were carried by the TCR beta cDNA libraries. T cells numbering roughly 1 to 10 million yielded approximately 500,000 cDNA molecules. TCRdb re-called the PCR reads through MiXCR, storing one row per CDR3 protein. The sample carries hundreds of thousands of distinct CDR3 sequences, over 45% recorded once. As concerns this clonotype: What it binds is unknown.

This TCR was recovered from a girl aged 2-15 years with multiple sclerosis. Sequences were obtained from blood. The chain employs TRBV5-1 and TRBJ2-3, with 7 bases that match TRBD1. CDR3 bases: TGCGCCAGCAGCTTGATGACAGGGGATACGCAGTATTTT. This gives the protein CASSLMTGDTQYF.